A single sample gave rise to the 17 T cell receptor beta chains below, sequenced in a study of molecular identifiers for immune sequencing clone quantification. One entry per CDR3 protein, called by TCRdb with MiXCR from the PCR reads. The data show about half a million distinct CDR3 sequences, 25% seen once. Sample: naive CD8+ T cells from blood, with Jurkat cell RNA spiked in. Subset in this sample: FACS-sorted CD8+CD4-CCR7+CD45RA+ naive T cells. These receptors originate from a human donor in good health. Some libraries in this study had Jurkat cell RNA spiked in.

This clonotype was seen a few times. The chain recombines TRBV20-1 with TRBJ2-7; possibly TRBD1 for D (7 bases). V was shortened by 5 bases and J by 4 bases, with 18 bases between the two germline ends. CDR1 and CDR2 from the germline V gene are DFQATT and SNEGSKA (reference sequence). The CDR3 spans 14 residues. In nucleotides, the CDR3 is TGCAGTGCTTCGCCAGGACAGGAGGGTTACGAGCAGTACTTC. It translates to CSASPGQEGYEQYF.

The chain employs TRBV14 and TRBJ2-3; D call uncertain. This CDR3 is built from 17 residues. The V gene lost 4 bases and the J gene lost 5 bases, with 22 bases spanning the gap. The germline gives CDR1 SGHDN, CDR2 FVKESK. The CDR3 protein is CASSPHPSYEVGDTQYF. The DNA for the CDR3 is TGTGCCAGCAGCCCACATCCCAGCTACGAGGTCGGAGATACGCAGTATTTT. Variable domain in full (rest from reference TRBV14 and TRBJ2-3): EAGVTQFPSHSVIEKGQTVTLRCDPISGHDNLYWYRRVMGKEIKFLLHFVKESKQDESGMPNNRFLAERTGGTYSTLKVQPAELEDSGVYFCASSPHPSYEVGDTQYFGPGTRLTVL.

This clonotype was seen ten or more times. This rearrangement joins TRBV6-5 to TRBJ2-7; 7 positions agree with TRBD1. Germline trimming cut 5 bases from V and 2 bases from J; bases unmatched to any gene: 6. This CDR3 has 14 residues. Germline CDR1 reads MNHEY; CDR2 reads SVGAGI. The CDR3 reads CASSETGPAYEQYF. The CDR3 coding sequence is TGTGCCAGCAGTGAGACAGGGCCGGCCTACGAGCAGTACTTC.

The sample holds a few counts of this clonotype. The chain uses TRBV2 and TRBJ2-7; 8 nucleotides line up with TRBD1. The CDR3 has 14 residues. J lost 0 bases, V lost 4 bases, and 2 bases had no gene match. Germline loops: CDR1 SNHLY, CDR2 FYNNEI. CDR3 DNA: TGTGCCAGCAGTGCGGACAGGGCCTCCTACGAGCAGTACTTC. Translated, it gives CASSADRASYEQYF.

This clonotype was counted a few times. The chain links TRBV19 to TRBJ1-2; D is possibly TRBD1 (5 bases). V gave up 3 bases and J gave up 2 bases, with 13 bases separating them. This CDR3 contains 15 residues. Germline loops: CDR1 LNHDA, CDR2 SQIVND (reference sequence). This chain's CDR3 is CASSITDGGNYGYTF. The CDR3 bases are TGTGCCAGTAGTATCACGGACGGGGGAAACTATGGCTACACCTTC.

V gene TRBV9 combines with J gene TRBJ2-2; D might be TRBD2 (5 bases). V lost 6 bases and J 4 bases, leaving 25 bases between the germline ends. This CDR3 is 18 amino acids long. Germline loops: CDR1 SGDLS, CDR2 YYNGEE. The CDR3 sequence: CASTLDRDLHLTTGELFF. CDR3 DNA: TGTGCCAGCACCCTTGATCGGGATCTTCACCTTACCACCGGGGAGCTGTTTTTT.

V usage is TRBV28 and J usage is TRBJ1-5; 7 bases map to TRBD1. In germline, CDR1 is MDHEN, CDR2 SYDVKM. CDR3 length equals 16 residues. V lost 6 bases to trimming and J lost 3 bases; unmatched junction nucleotides: 11. CDR3 coding DNA: TGTGCCAGCAGCCCACCCCGGGACAGCTACAATCAGCCCCAGCATTTT. This translates into CASSPPRDSYNQPQHF.

The gene calls are TRBV6-2 or TRBV6-3 and TRBJ2-7, with D possibly matching TRBD2 (5 bases). Trimming stripped 4 bases from V and 3 bases from J, with 13 bases between. Germline CDR1 MNHEY, CDR2 SVGEGT. This CDR3 is 14 amino acids long. The CDR3 reads CASSSTGSNYEQYF. CDR3 coding DNA: TGTGCCAGCAGTTCCACGGGGTCCAACTACGAGCAGTACTTC.

A remark on this clonotype: Possible read error: a much larger clone is one base away. No conserved phenylalanine or tryptophan ends this CDR3, so it is likely a read error. The chain joins TRBV6-5 to TRBJ2-3, with 11 bases identical to TRBD2. With 1 base clipped from V and 1 base from J, the junction kept 1 base outside the gene matches. The CDR3 extends over 16 amino acids. CDR1 is MNHEY, CDR2 SVGAGI, per germline. Here the CDR3 DNA reads TGTGCCAGCAGTTACTTAGCGGGAGGGGGCACAGATACGCAGTATGTT. Translating gives CASSYLAGGGTDTQYV.

As to this clonotype: The junction and the germline gene differ at one end; a read error may be behind it. CDR3 sequence reads: CAGSFSPGTGYEQYF. The CDR3 bases are TGTGCCGGCAGTTTTTCGCCCGGGACAGGCTACGAGCAGTACTTC. The chain employs TRBV2 and TRBJ2-7; 8 bases line up with TRBD1. The CDR3 totals 15 residues. Germline V gives CDR1 SNHLY, CDR2 FYNNEI.

V gene TRBV7-9 combines with J gene TRBJ2-5; unclear D gene. Looked up from germline, CDR1 is SEHNR and CDR2 is FQNEAQ (reference sequence). Between the trimmed V and J ends, which lost 4 bases and 1 base, there was a span of 16 bases. There are 16 residues in the CDR3. CDR3 sequence reads: CASSSPDGEPQETQYF. The CDR3 DNA reads TGTGCCAGCAGCTCCCCAGACGGAGAGCCCCAAGAGACCCAGTACTTC.

Here the CDR3 reads CASSLLAAGGSETQYF. In nucleotides, the CDR3 is TGTGCCAGCAGTTTATTGGCGGCGGGGGGGTCAGAGACCCAGTACTTC. V is TRBV12-3 or TRBV12-4 and J is TRBJ2-5; 9 nucleotides match TRBD2. The trim removed 2 bases at V and 4 bases at J, leaving 8 bases unmatched. The CDR3 consists of 16 residues.

The CDR3 nucleotides are TGTGCCAGCAGCCCCGACAGAGGCACTGAAGCTTTCTTT. Protein: CASSPDRGTEAFF. This chain joins TRBV5-4 and TRBJ1-1; a possible D gene is TRBD1 (5 bases). Trimming took off 4 bases at V and 4 bases at J, with 11 bases between the two ends. CDR1 is SGHNT, CDR2 YYREEE, per germline (reference sequence). This CDR3 is 13 amino acids long.

V gene TRBV12-3 or TRBV12-4 combines with J gene TRBJ2-5, with TRBD2 identical over 9 bases. Trimming took 8 bases from V and 5 from J; bases not matched to a gene: 15. CDR3 length: 16 amino acids. The CDR3 DNA reads as TGTGCCAGCCGCAACGATTCTAGCGGGGCAACGGAGACCCAGTACTTC. Amino acids: CASRNDSSGATETQYF.

About this clonotype: This may arise from a read error, as a much more abundant clone is one base away. V is TRBV5-3 and J is TRBJ1-1; 7 bases fit TRBD1. TRBV5-3 is annotated as an ORF whose role is uncertain. Trimming took 8 bases from V and 0 from J; bases not matched to a gene: 16. The CDR3 contains 17 residues. For the CDR3, the DNA is TGTGCCAGCGGCCTAAACAGGGGTAGCAACATGAACACTGAAGCTTTCTTT. Translation gives CASGLNRGSNMNTEAFF.

The chain carries TRBV20-1 and TRBJ1-6, with a tentative D call TRBD1 (5 bases). With 7 bases removed from V and 5 bases from J, the gap between germline ends came to 12 bases. The CDR3 has 13 residues. In germline, CDR1 is DFQATT, CDR2 SNEGSKA (reference sequence). CDR3 bases: TGCAGTGTCGGGGGACCGAATAATTCACCCCTCCACTTT. Translating it yields CSVGGPNNSPLHF.

This clonotype has a handful of counts. The chain couples TRBV12-3 or TRBV12-4 to TRBJ2-3, with D hard to call. The CDR3 extends over 12 amino acids. The ends were cut back, 7 bases at V and 5 bases at J, with 10 bases in the middle. The DNA for the CDR3 is TGTGCCAGCACCTTACTGGGAGATACGCAGTATTTT. Its protein product is CASTLLGDTQYF.